The clone carrying this T cell receptor beta chain was recorded many times. A single base separates this from a much larger clone, so it may be a read error. The data originate from a study of tumor and adjacent non-tumor tissue in lung cancer. This sample's RNA came from whole unsorted tissue. The CDR3 length is 14 residues. Germline V gene data show CDR1 as SGHNT and CDR2 as YENEEA. V lost 1 base and J 10 bases, leaving 14 bases between the germline ends. TCRbeta libraries were built with three rounds of nested PCR, modified from ARM-PCR. TCRdb fed the multiplex PCR reads into MiXCR, producing one record per CDR3 protein. The profile shows just over 200,000 distinct CDR3 sequences, less than 80% of them singletons.

The receptor was derived from a man between 60 and 70 years old with non-small cell lung cancer. Sequencing was performed on lung tumor tissue. V and J are TRBV11-3 and TRBJ2-1, with D tentatively TRBD2 (5 bases). CDR3 in amino acids: CASSLVVPPSEQFF. In DNA, the CDR3 is TGTGCCAGCAGCTTAGTTGTACCCCCTAGCGAGCAGTTCTTC.